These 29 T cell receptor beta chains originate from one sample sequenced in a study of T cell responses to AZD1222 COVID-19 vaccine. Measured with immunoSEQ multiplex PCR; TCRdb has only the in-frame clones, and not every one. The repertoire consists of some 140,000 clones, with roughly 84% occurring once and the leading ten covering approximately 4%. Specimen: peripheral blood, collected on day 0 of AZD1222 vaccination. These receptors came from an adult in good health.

CDR3 DNA: TGCGCCAGCAGCTTGGTGACAGATCCAAGGTACACTGAAGCTTTCTTT. Amino acids: CASSLVTDPRYTEAFF. The chain has TRBV5-1 and TRBJ1-1, with D tentatively TRBD1 (5 bases). The CDR3 covers 16 residues. V gave up 0 bases and J gave up 3 bases, with 15 bases separating them. Germline V gene lookup returns CDR1 SGHRS and CDR2 YFSETQ.

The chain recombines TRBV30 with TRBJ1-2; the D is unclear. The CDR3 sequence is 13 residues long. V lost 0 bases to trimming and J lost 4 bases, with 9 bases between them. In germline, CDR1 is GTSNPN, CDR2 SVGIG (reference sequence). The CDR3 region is CAWSVSDGYGYTF. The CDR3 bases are TGTGCCTGGAGTGTGAGTGATGGCTATGGCTACACCTTC.

In DNA form, the CDR3 reads TGTGCCAGCAGTGAATTGGTATTCGGCGAGCAGTACTTC. Its protein is CASSELVFGEQYF. The chain combines TRBV6-1 with TRBJ2-7; D not certain. The CDR3 is made up of 13 amino acids. Germline CDR1 and CDR2: MNHNS and SASEGT. Trimming cost V 2 bases and J 6 bases, with 11 bases left between them.

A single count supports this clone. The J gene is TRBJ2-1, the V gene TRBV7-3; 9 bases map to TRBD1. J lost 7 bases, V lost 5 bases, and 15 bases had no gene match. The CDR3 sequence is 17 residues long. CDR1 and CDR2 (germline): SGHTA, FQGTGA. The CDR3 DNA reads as TGTGCCAGCAGCCTAAGACCCCCCGGGACAGGGTCAAATGAGCAGTTCTTC. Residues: CASSLRPPGTGSNEQFF.

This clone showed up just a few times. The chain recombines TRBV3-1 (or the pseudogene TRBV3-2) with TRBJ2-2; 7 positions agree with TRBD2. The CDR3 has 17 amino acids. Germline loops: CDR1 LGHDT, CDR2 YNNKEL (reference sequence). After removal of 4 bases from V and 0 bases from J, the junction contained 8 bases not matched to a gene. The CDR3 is CASSPAPGLPNTGELFF. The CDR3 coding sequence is TGTGCCAGCAGCCCCGCCCCGGGACTACCGAACACCGGGGAGCTGTTTTTT.

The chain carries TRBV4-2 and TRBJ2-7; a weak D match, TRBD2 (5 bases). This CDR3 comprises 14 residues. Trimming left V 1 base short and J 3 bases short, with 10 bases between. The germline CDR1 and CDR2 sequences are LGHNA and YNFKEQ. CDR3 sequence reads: CASSQGIGVYEQYF. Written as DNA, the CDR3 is TGTGCCAGCAGCCAAGGTATCGGGGTCTACGAGCAGTACTTC.

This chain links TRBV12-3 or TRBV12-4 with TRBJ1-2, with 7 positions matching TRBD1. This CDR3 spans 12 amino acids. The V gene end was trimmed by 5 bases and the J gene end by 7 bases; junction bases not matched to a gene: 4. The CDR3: CASSAGQLGYTF. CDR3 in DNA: TGTGCCAGCAGTGCGGGACAGCTTGGCTACACCTTC.

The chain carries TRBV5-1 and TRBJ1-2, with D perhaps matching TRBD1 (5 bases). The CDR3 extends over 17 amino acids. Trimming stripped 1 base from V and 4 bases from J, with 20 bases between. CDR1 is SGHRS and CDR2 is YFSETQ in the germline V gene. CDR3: CASSLTPSTDPTYGYTF. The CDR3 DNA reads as TGCGCCAGCAGCTTGACCCCTTCGACAGATCCCACCTATGGCTACACCTTC.

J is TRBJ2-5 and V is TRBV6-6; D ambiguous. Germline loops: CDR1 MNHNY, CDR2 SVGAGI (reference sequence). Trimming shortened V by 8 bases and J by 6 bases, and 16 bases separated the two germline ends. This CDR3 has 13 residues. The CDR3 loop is CASRIPSGQTQYF. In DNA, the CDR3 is TGTGCCAGCCGTATCCCTTCTGGGCAGACCCAGTACTTC.

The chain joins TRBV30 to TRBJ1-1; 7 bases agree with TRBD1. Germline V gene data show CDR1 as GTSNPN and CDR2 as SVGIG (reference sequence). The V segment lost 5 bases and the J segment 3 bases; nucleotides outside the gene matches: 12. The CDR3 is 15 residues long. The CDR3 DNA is TGTGCCTGGGGGAAGAAGGGGGCAAGCGACACTGAAGCTTTCTTT. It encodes CAWGKKGASDTEAFF.

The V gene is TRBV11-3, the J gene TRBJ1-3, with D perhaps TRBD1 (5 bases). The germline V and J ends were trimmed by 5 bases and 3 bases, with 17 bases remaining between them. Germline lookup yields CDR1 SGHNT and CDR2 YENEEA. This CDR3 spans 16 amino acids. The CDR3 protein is CASSLGQGLDGNTIYF. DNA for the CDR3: TGTGCCAGCAGCCTGGGGCAGGGTCTGGATGGAAACACCATATATTTT.

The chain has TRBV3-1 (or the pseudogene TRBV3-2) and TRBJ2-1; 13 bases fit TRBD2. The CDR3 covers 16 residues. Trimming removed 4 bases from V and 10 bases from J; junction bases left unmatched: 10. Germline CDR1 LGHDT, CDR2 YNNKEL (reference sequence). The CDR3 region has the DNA TGTGCCAGCAGCCGGAGAACTAGCGGGGGGGCCGGGGAGCAGTTCTTC. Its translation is CASSRRTSGGAGEQFF.

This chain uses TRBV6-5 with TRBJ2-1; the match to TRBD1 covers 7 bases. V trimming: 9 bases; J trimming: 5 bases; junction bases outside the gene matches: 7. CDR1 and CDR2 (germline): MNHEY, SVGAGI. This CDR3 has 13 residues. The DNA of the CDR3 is TGTGCCAGTCGAGGGACAGAAAACAATGAGCAGTTCTTC. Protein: CASRGTENNEQFF.

CDR3: CASSQDGTGGYNEQFF. In DNA, the CDR3 is TGTGCCAGCAGCCAAGATGGGACAGGGGGATACAATGAGCAGTTCTTC. V is TRBV3-1 (or the pseudogene TRBV3-2) and J is TRBJ2-1; 11 bases align to TRBD1. CDR3 length: 16 amino acids. J was trimmed by 4 bases and V by 0 bases; bases with no gene match: 2. From germline, CDR1 is LGHDT and CDR2 YNNKEL (reference sequence).

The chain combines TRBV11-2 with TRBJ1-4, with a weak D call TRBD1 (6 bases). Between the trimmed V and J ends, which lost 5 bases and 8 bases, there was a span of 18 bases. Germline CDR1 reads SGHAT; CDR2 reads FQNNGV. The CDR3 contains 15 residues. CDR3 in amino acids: CASSARGPKWEKLFF. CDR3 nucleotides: TGTGCCAGCAGCGCCCGGGGGCCGAAGTGGGAAAAACTGTTTTTT.

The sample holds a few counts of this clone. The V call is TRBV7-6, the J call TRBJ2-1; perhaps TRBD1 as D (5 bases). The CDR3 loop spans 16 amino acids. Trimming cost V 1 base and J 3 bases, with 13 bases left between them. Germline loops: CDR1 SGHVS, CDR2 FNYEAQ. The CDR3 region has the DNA TGTGCCAGCAGCTTAGGGCAGGGAAGTTTCTACAATGAGCAGTTCTTC. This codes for CASSLGQGSFYNEQFF.

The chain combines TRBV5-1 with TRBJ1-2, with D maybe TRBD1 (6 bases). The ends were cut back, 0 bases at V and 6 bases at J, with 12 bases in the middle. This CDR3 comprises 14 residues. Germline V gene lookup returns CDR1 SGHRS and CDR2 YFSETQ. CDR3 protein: CASSLVAGGDGYTF. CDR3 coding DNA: TGCGCCAGCAGCTTGGTGGCCGGGGGCGATGGCTACACCTTC.

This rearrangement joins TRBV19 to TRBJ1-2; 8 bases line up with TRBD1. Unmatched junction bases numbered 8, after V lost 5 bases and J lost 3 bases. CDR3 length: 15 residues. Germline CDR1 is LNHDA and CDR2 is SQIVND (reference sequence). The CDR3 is CASSLRQGIDYGYTF. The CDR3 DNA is TGTGCCAGTAGTCTTCGACAGGGGATAGACTATGGCTACACCTTC.

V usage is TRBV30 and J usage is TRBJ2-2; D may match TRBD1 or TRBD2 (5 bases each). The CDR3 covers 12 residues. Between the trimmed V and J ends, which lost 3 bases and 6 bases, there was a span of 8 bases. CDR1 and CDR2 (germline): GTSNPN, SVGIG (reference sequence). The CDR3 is CAWRRGAGELFF. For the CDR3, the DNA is TGTGCCTGGAGGAGAGGGGCCGGGGAGCTGTTTTTT.

This CDR3 reads CASSSWTGTYEQYF. The DNA for the CDR3 is TGTGCCAGCAGTTCTTGGACAGGAACCTACGAGCAGTACTTC. This rearrangement joins TRBV28 to TRBJ2-7; 7 bases match TRBD1. V lost 4 bases to trimming and J lost 2 bases; unmatched junction nucleotides: 5. Looked up from germline, CDR1 is MDHEN and CDR2 is SYDVKM. The CDR3 extends over 14 amino acids.

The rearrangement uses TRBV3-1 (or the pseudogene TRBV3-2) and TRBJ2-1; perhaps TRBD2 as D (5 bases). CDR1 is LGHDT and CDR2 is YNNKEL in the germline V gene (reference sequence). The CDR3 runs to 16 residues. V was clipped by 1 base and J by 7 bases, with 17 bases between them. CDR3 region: CASSQGGIRVENEQFF. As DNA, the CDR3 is TGTGCCAGCAGCCAAGGAGGGATTCGAGTCGAAAATGAGCAGTTCTTC.

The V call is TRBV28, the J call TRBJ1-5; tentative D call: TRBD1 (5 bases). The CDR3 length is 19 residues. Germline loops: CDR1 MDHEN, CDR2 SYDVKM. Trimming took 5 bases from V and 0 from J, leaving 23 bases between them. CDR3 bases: TGTGCCAGCAGTCCCGGCAGGGACGGAAGCACTTATAGCAATCAGCCCCAGCATTTT. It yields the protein CASSPGRDGSTYSNQPQHF.

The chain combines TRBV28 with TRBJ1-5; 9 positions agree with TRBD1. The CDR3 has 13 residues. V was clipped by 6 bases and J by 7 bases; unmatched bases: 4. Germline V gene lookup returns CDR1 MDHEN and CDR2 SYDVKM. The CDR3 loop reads CASRGQGVQPQHF. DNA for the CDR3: TGTGCCAGCAGGGGACAGGGTGTCCAGCCCCAGCATTTT.

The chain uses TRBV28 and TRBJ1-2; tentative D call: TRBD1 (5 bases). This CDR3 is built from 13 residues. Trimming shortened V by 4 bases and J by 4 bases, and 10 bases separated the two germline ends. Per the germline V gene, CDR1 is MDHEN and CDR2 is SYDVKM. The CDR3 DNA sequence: TGTGCCAGCAGTTCCCAGGGAAGCTATGGCTACACCTTC. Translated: CASSSQGSYGYTF.

The CDR3 region is CASSLQWGSYNEQFF. CDR3 bases: TGTGCCAGCAGCCTGCAGTGGGGCTCCTACAATGAGCAGTTCTTC. The chain couples TRBV14 to TRBJ2-1, with D uncertain. The CDR3 covers 15 residues. V was trimmed by 4 bases and J by 0 bases, leaving 10 bases between them. CDR1 and CDR2 (germline): SGHDN, FVKESK.

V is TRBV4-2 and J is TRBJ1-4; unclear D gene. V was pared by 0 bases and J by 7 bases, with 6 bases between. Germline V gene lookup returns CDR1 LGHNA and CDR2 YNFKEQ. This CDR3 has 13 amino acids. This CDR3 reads CASSQDLSEKLFF. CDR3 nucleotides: TGTGCCAGCAGCCAAGATTTAAGTGAAAAACTGTTTTTT.

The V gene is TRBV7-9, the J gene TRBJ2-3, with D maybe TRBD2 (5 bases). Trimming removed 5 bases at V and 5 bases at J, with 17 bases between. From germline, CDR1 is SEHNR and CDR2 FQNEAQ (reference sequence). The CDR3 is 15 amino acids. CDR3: CASSPGSAAGDTQYF. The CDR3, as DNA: TGTGCCAGCAGCCCCGGTTCTGCCGCGGGAGATACGCAGTATTTT.

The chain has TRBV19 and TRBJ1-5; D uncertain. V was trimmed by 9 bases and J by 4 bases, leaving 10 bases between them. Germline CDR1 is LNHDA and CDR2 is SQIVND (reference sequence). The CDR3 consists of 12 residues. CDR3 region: CASGRANQPQHF. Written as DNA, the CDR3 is TGTGCCAGCGGGAGAGCAAATCAGCCCCAGCATTTT.

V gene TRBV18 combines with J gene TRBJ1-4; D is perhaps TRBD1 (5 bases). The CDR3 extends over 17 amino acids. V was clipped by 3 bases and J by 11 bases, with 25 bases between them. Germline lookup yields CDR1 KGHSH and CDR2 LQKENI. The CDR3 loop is CASSPKTENHEVGKLFF. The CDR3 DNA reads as TGTGCCAGCTCACCCAAGACAGAGAATCATGAAGTTGGGAAACTGTTTTTT.